Below, 30 T cell receptor beta chains from the same sample are listed, as sequenced in a study of CD8 T cells in ankylosing spondylitis. These TCRs' antigens remain unknown. Study results and limitations: What appeared characteristic of ankylosing spondylitis blood was a TCR beta motif of eight highly homologous variants.

Each CDR3 protein gets one entry after TCRdb re-called the 5' RACE reads with MiXCR. The top ten hold under 20% of the sample, which has more than 600,000 distinct CDR3 sequences, around 17% seen once. The specimen was blood, either unsorted or a sorted T cell fraction (not recorded which). The receptors come from a male donor with ankylosing spondylitis.

This clonotype was counted between two and nine times. The chain couples TRBV5-1 to TRBJ2-7; 7 bases fit TRBD1. Germline V gene lookup returns CDR1 SGHRS and CDR2 YFSETQ. The CDR3 length is 16 residues. The J segment lost 1 base and the V segment lost 0 bases, leaving 7 bases of the junction unmatched. The CDR3 DNA reads TGCGCCAGCAGCTTGGGGCAGGGGGTTGAATCCTACGAGCAGTACTTC. Translation gives CASSLGQGVESYEQYF.

This clonotype has ten or more counts. J is TRBJ2-1 and V is TRBV11-2; D is perhaps TRBD1 or TRBD2 (5 bases each). The V gene lost 3 bases and the J gene lost 8 bases, with 8 bases spanning the gap. The CDR3 has 12 amino acids. Germline values: CDR1 SGHAT, CDR2 FQNNGV. In DNA form, the CDR3 reads TGTGCCAGCAGCTTGGGGGTACATGAGCAGTTCTTC. This gives the protein CASSLGVHEQFF.

The chain uses TRBV12-3 or TRBV12-4 and TRBJ1-4; D possibly corresponds to TRBD1 (5 bases). Trimming left V 1 base short and J 11 bases short, with 17 bases between. The CDR3 is 15 residues long. The CDR3 region is CASSLGRGGVRKLFF. The DNA of the CDR3 is TGTGCCAGCAGTTTAGGACGGGGCGGAGTGAGGAAACTGTTTTTT.

This clonotype showed up just once. The rearrangement uses TRBV5-4 and TRBJ2-2, with D possibly being TRBD1 or TRBD2 (6 bases each). Germline loops: CDR1 SGHNT, CDR2 YYREEE (reference sequence). This CDR3 has 14 residues. V was trimmed by 4 bases and J by 8 bases, leaving 15 bases between them. CDR3 DNA sequence: TGTGCCAGCAGCCCCCGGGGGCAAACTGGGGAGCTGTTTTTT. It codes for CASSPRGQTGELFF.

This sequence joins TRBV5-1 and TRBJ2-3, with D maybe TRBD2 (5 bases). V was cut by 1 base and J by 4 bases, with 13 bases left in between. Germline loops: CDR1 SGHRS, CDR2 YFSETQ. The CDR3 totals 15 residues. The CDR3 sequence is CASSLPREGADTQYF. The CDR3 DNA reads TGCGCCAGCAGCTTGCCTCGTGAGGGTGCAGATACGCAGTATTTT. Combining the CDR3 with reference TRBV5-1 and TRBJ2-3 gives the whole variable domain KAGVTQTPRYLIKTRGQQVTLSCSPISGHRSVSWYQQTPGQGLQFLFEYFSETQRNKGNFPGRFSGRQFSNSRSEMNVSTLELGDSALYLCASSLPREGADTQYFGPGTRLTVL.

This chain connects TRBV11-2 to TRBJ1-2, with 9 nucleotides matching TRBD1. The CDR3 is made up of 16 amino acids. Unmatched junction bases numbered 9, after V lost 5 bases and J lost 2 bases. From germline, CDR1 is SGHAT and CDR2 FQNNGV. The DNA for the CDR3 is TGTGCCAGCAGCGGGTGGACAGGGGAAGGAAACTATGGCTACACCTTC. This gives the protein CASSGWTGEGNYGYTF.

This chain links TRBV2 with TRBJ2-1; TRBD1 agrees at 7 bases. Germline V gives CDR1 SNHLY, CDR2 FYNNEI. The CDR3 runs 15 residues. V shed 4 bases, J shed 7 bases, and the junction held 10 bases outside the gene matches. CDR3 DNA sequence: TGTGCCAGCAGTGGCCGACAGGGCTGGGGGAATGAGCAGTTCTTC. It is translated as CASSGRQGWGNEQFF.

The chain employs TRBV20-1 and TRBJ2-7; maybe TRBD1 (5 bases). CDR3 length: 14 amino acids. The germline V gene has CDR1 DFQATT and CDR2 SNEGSKA (reference sequence). V was clipped by 1 base and J by 0 bases, with 10 bases between them. The CDR3 is CSARGTTNSYEQYF. CDR3 bases: TGCAGTGCTAGAGGGACAACTAACTCCTACGAGCAGTACTTC.

The V gene is TRBV5-6, the J gene TRBJ1-2, with 7 positions matching TRBD1. The CDR3 has 14 residues. Per germline, CDR1 SGHDT and CDR2 YYEEEE. The junction had 6 bases not matched to a gene; V was cut back by 4 bases and J by 3 bases. CDR3 bases: TGTGCCAGCAGCCAACAGGGGACCTACTATGGCTACACCTTC. Amino acid sequence: CASSQQGTYYGYTF.

This chain joins TRBV12-3 or TRBV12-4 and TRBJ2-1; maybe TRBD1 (8 bases). There are 15 residues in the CDR3. The ends were cut back, 3 bases at V and 6 bases at J, with 15 bases in the middle. The CDR3 DNA reads TGTGCCAGCAGTTTTCGTACAGGGGGGGGCAATGAGCAGTTCTTC. Residues: CASSFRTGGGNEQFF.

J is TRBJ1-5 and V is TRBV15, with unresolved D. The CDR3 loop spans 13 amino acids. V dropped 2 bases and J dropped 6 bases, with 8 bases sitting between them. Per the germline V gene, CDR1 is LNHNV and CDR2 is YYDKDF (reference sequence). Written as DNA, the CDR3 is TGTGCCACCAGCAGAAAACAGATTCAGCCCCAGCATTTT. It translates to CATSRKQIQPQHF.

This clonotype was detected many times. J is TRBJ2-3 and V is TRBV10-3; possibly TRBD1 for D (5 bases). Germline values: CDR1 ENHRY, CDR2 SYGVKD. Trimming left V 4 bases short and J 9 bases short, with 11 bases between. This CDR3 has 12 amino acids. The CDR3 spells CAISGPKGTQYF. In DNA, the CDR3 is TGTGCCATCAGTGGACCAAAGGGGACGCAGTATTTT.

This clonotype occurred a few times. V usage is TRBV12-3 or TRBV12-4 and J usage is TRBJ2-3; the match to TRBD2 covers 14 bases. The ends lost 5 bases at V and 3 bases at J; junction bases unmatched: 7. The CDR3 runs to 17 residues. The CDR3 sequence is CASSEAGTSGGTDTQYF. The CDR3 bases are TGTGCCAGCAGTGAGGCCGGGACTAGCGGGGGTACAGATACGCAGTATTTT.

The chain uses TRBV6-4 and TRBJ2-5; 8 positions agree with TRBD1. Germline trimming cut 6 bases from V and 3 bases from J; bases unmatched to any gene: 9. CDR3 length: 15 residues. Germline CDR1 reads MRHNA; CDR2 reads SNTAGT. The CDR3: CASSRGDRGEETQYF. The CDR3 DNA follows: TGTGCCAGCAGCAGGGGAGACAGGGGAGAAGAGACCCAGTACTTC.

J is TRBJ1-2 and V is TRBV4-3; the D gene is possibly TRBD1 (5 bases). This CDR3 is 17 amino acids long. Trimming shortened V by 0 bases and J by 3 bases, and 17 bases separated the two germline ends. Germline V gene data show CDR1 as LGHNA and CDR2 as YSLEER. The CDR3, as DNA: TGCGCCAGCAGCCAAGAACCCGGAATGGGACTTTACTATGGCTACACCTTC. Encoded protein: CASSQEPGMGLYYGYTF.

This rearrangement joins TRBV6-5 to TRBJ2-3; no definite D call. The CDR3 loop spans 14 amino acids. The V end lost 2 bases, the J end lost 0 bases, and 6 bases lay between the germline ends. CDR1 and CDR2 from the germline V gene are MNHEY and SVGAGI. The CDR3 protein is CASSYGHSTDTQYF. The CDR3 DNA sequence: TGTGCCAGCAGTTACGGTCATAGCACAGATACGCAGTATTTT.

The chain uses TRBV4-2 and TRBJ2-7; 8 bases line up with TRBD1. The CDR3 covers 16 residues. Unmatched junction bases numbered 9, after V lost 1 base and J lost 4 bases. Germline V lookup: CDR1 LGHNA, CDR2 YNFKEQ. This chain's CDR3 is CASSQAAGQEQYEQYF. The CDR3 DNA sequence: TGTGCCAGCAGCCAAGCCGCGGGACAGGAACAATACGAGCAGTACTTC.

This clonotype was picked up a small number of times. This chain joins TRBV24-1 and TRBJ1-5, with D perhaps TRBD1 (6 bases). The CDR3 sequence is 14 residues long. V was clipped by 3 bases and J by 5 bases, with 10 bases between them. Germline-derived CDR1 and CDR2 are KGHDR and SFDVKD. The DNA of the CDR3 is TGTGCCACCAGTGATGGACAGACCCATCAGCCCCAGCATTTT. Residues: CATSDGQTHQPQHF.

The chain links TRBV4-2 to TRBJ1-4; D uncertain. The CDR3 length is 16 residues. Trimming removed 2 bases from V and 0 bases from J, with 10 bases in between. The germline gives CDR1 LGHNA, CDR2 YNFKEQ. As DNA, the CDR3 is TGTGCCAGCAGCCAACCAGGATCTTCAACTAATGAAAAACTGTTTTTT. Translated, it gives CASSQPGSSTNEKLFF.

This clonotype was counted a few times. The chain couples TRBV7-9 to TRBJ2-7; no clear D. V was clipped by 5 bases and J by 1 base, with 21 bases between them. CDR1 and CDR2 from the germline V gene are SEHNR and FQNEAQ (reference sequence). This CDR3 is 17 amino acids long. This CDR3 is CASSPSLRSLVSYEQYF. CDR3 in DNA: TGTGCCAGCAGCCCTTCCCTTCGGAGCCTTGTGTCCTACGAGCAGTACTTC.

The rearrangement links TRBV12-3 or TRBV12-4 to TRBJ2-3, with TRBD2 matching 9 bases. The CDR3 runs 17 residues. Losses at the gene ends were 5 bases for V and 2 bases for J; bases not matched to a gene: 11. The chain's CDR3 is CASSMSSGGISTDTQYF. In DNA, the CDR3 is TGTGCCAGCAGTATGAGTAGCGGGGGCATATCCACAGATACGCAGTATTTT.

The V call is TRBV6-5, the J call TRBJ2-1; D not certain. V lost 2 bases and J lost 6, with 17 bases in between. The length of the CDR3 is 16 residues. The germline V gene encodes CDR1 MNHEY and CDR2 SVGAGI. The CDR3 here is CASSYDPRSPSNEQFF. CDR3 sequence (DNA): TGTGCCAGCAGTTACGATCCGCGATCCCCTTCCAATGAGCAGTTCTTC.

This rearrangement joins TRBV18 to TRBJ1-1; TRBD1 is a possible D gene (6 bases). V was cut by 5 bases and J by 3 bases, with 16 bases left in between. CDR1 and CDR2 (germline): KGHSH, LQKENI. CDR3 length equals 15 residues. The CDR3 region is CASSSSGDYYTEAFF. CDR3 in DNA: TGTGCCAGCTCATCATCAGGGGACTACTACACTGAAGCTTTCTTT.

Ten or more counts support this clonotype. V is TRBV20-1 and J is TRBJ2-1; 8 positions agree with TRBD2. The ends lost 5 bases at V and 0 bases at J; junction bases unmatched: 3. The CDR3 loop spans 14 amino acids. The germline V gene has CDR1 DFQATT and CDR2 SNEGSKA (reference sequence). CDR3 region: CSALLAVSYNEQFF. The CDR3 coding sequence is TGCAGTGCTCTACTAGCGGTCTCCTACAATGAGCAGTTCTTC.

The chain is built from TRBV7-9 and TRBJ2-5; maybe TRBD1 (6 bases). The germline CDR1 and CDR2 sequences are SEHNR and FQNEAQ (reference sequence). Trimming took 1 base from V and 2 from J, leaving 14 bases between them. The CDR3 totals 16 residues. The CDR3 loop reads CASSLGLGTQQETQYF. The CDR3 coding sequence is TGTGCCAGCAGCTTAGGGCTTGGGACACAGCAAGAGACCCAGTACTTC.

The chain couples TRBV7-3 to TRBJ2-5, with D tentatively TRBD2 (5 bases). The CDR3 length is 13 residues. The germline CDR1 and CDR2 sequences are SGHTA and FQGTGA. The V and J ends lost 5 bases and 4 bases respectively, with 11 bases between them. The CDR3 loop is CASSRSRGETQYF. In nucleotides, the CDR3 is TGTGCCAGCAGCCGGTCCCGGGGAGAGACCCAGTACTTC.

V and J are TRBV5-1 and TRBJ2-1; 8 nucleotides line up with TRBD1. The V and J ends lost 1 base and 7 bases, in that order; junction bases with no gene match: 1. The CDR3 is 13 residues long. The germline V gene has CDR1 SGHRS and CDR2 YFSETQ. In nucleotides, the CDR3 is TGCGCCAGCAGCTTGCGACAGGGGAATGAGCAGTTCTTC. It encodes CASSLRQGNEQFF.

CDR3 bases: TGCAGCGTTGAAGTACAGTCAAATCAGCCCCAGCATTTT. Translation gives CSVEVQSNQPQHF. The chain uses TRBV29-1 and TRBJ1-5; D remains ambiguous. The length of the CDR3 is 13 residues. CDR1 and CDR2 from the germline V gene are SQVTM and ANQGSEA. V lost 1 base, J lost 4 bases, and 8 bases lay in between.

This clonotype was detected many times. The gene calls are TRBV12-3 or TRBV12-4 and TRBJ2-2; TRBD1 aligns across 7 bases. The CDR3 is 16 amino acids. J lost 6 bases, V lost 6 bases, and 13 bases had no gene match. CDR3 coding DNA: TGTGCCAGCAGCCCCGGGACAGCCTCTAACGCCGGGGAGCTGTTTTTT. It yields the protein CASSPGTASNAGELFF.

The chain recombines TRBV3-1 with TRBJ2-2; D is perhaps TRBD1 or TRBD2 (5 bases each). Looked up from germline, CDR1 is LGHDT and CDR2 is YNNKEL (reference sequence). Between the trimmed V and J ends, which lost 4 bases and 3 bases, there was a span of 15 bases. This CDR3 is 16 amino acids long. CDR3 region: CASSPLGLADTGELFF. The CDR3, as DNA: TGTGCCAGCAGCCCACTGGGGCTAGCTGACACCGGGGAGCTGTTTTTT. Drawing the rest from reference TRBV3-1 and TRBJ2-2, the complete variable domain is DTAVSQTPKYLVTQMGNDKSIKCEQNLGHDTMYWYKQDSKKFLKIMFSYNNKELIINETVPNRFSPKSPDKAHLNLHINSLELGDSAVYFCASSPLGLADTGELFFGEGSRLTVL.